Reported below is one T cell receptor beta chain. Germline CDR1 SGHVS, CDR2 FQNEAQ. The CDR3 consists of 14 residues. Trimming pared 1 base from V and 5 bases from J, leaving 12 bases between. Measured with immunoSEQ multiplex PCR; TCRdb has only the in-frame clones, and not every one. Among 200,000 to 300,000 clones, 65% to 90% were seen once, and the ten largest hold approximately 4.5%. These data originate in a study of blood T cell repertoires in COVID-19. In the study overall: Specimens from acute and convalescent COVID-19 originated in the United States, Italy and Spain.

The receptor comes from a woman between 65 and 79 years old with acute or convalescent COVID-19. Source material: peripheral blood. The chain couples TRBV7-8 to TRBJ2-7, with D possibly matching TRBD1 (5 bases). CDR3 in amino acids: CASSLEAQGNEQYF. In DNA form, the CDR3 reads TGTGCCAGCAGCTTAGAGGCTCAGGGTAACGAGCAGTACTTC.